This is a list of T cell receptor beta chains from one sample in a study of T-cell memory formation after mild COVID-19. TCRdb re-called the 5' RACE reads through MiXCR, storing one row per CDR3 protein. This sample has about 560,000 distinct CDR3 sequences; 17% occur once, and the top ten carry around 7.8%. Sequenced input: PBMCs or a T cell subset sorted from them (not recorded which). The source is an adult woman who had mild COVID-19 (a few samples of this study predate the infection). Cell type and time point are not known. Each CDR3 is given with its conserved first and last residue. Fields, in order: D gene, clone size, V gene, J gene, CDR3 protein, CDR3 DNA. The D gene is left open where the match is weak. The size of a clone is reported for some rows only, either as once, few or many, or as a class for expanded clones.

d_gene: TRBD1
abundance: few
v_gene: TRBV4-1
j_gene: TRBJ1-2
CDR3aa: CASSNRDSYGYTF
CDR3nt: TGCGCCAGCAGCAACCGGGACAGCTATGGCTACACCTTC

d_gene: .
abundance: few
v_gene: TRBV6-2/TRBV6-3
j_gene: TRBJ2-5
CDR3aa: CASSHAGGEVQETQYF
CDR3nt: TGTGCCAGCAGCCACGCTGGAGGGGAAGTCCAAGAGACCCAGTACTTC

d_gene: .
abundance: .
v_gene: TRBV6-5
j_gene: TRBJ2-7
CDR3aa: CASRDVREQYF
CDR3nt: TGTGCCAGCAGGGATGTGAGAGAGCAGTACTTC

d_gene: .
abundance: few
v_gene: TRBV6-1
j_gene: TRBJ2-7
CDR3aa: CASSINRVYSEQYF
CDR3nt: TGTGCCAGCAGCATAAACAGGGTTTACTCCGAGCAGTACTTC

d_gene: .
abundance: .
v_gene: TRBV12-3/TRBV12-4
j_gene: TRBJ2-3
CDR3aa: CAIQGITDTQYF
CDR3nt: TGTGCCATACAGGGTATCACAGATACGCAGTATTTT

d_gene: .
abundance: .
v_gene: TRBV4-1
j_gene: TRBJ2-7
CDR3aa: CASSQEPSVYEQYF
CDR3nt: TGCGCCAGCAGCCAAGAACCCAGCGTTTACGAGCAGTACTTC

d_gene: TRBD2
abundance: few
v_gene: TRBV3-1
j_gene: TRBJ2-3
CDR3aa: CASQLAGADRTQYF
CDR3nt: TGTGCCAGTCAACTAGCGGGGGCGGACCGGACGCAGTATTTT

d_gene: TRBD2
abundance: few
v_gene: TRBV7-8
j_gene: TRBJ2-1
CDR3aa: CASSSPGTSRSSSYNEQFF
CDR3nt: TGTGCCAGCAGCTCCCCCGGGACTAGCCGTTCAAGCTCCTACAATGAGCAGTTCTTC

d_gene: .
abundance: few
v_gene: TRBV5-4
j_gene: TRBJ1-4
CDR3aa: CASSLFPGQTEKLFF
CDR3nt: TGTGCCAGCAGCTTGTTTCCAGGGCAGACCGAAAAACTGTTTTTT

d_gene: .
abundance: .
v_gene: TRBV3-1
j_gene: TRBJ2-2
CDR3aa: CASGTQAHTGELFF
CDR3nt: TGTGCCAGCGGAACACAGGCTCACACCGGGGAGCTGTTTTTT

d_gene: .
abundance: .
v_gene: TRBV4-3
j_gene: TRBJ2-2
CDR3aa: CASSQDWGTGELFF
CDR3nt: TGCGCCAGCAGCCAAGATTGGGGCACCGGGGAGCTGTTTTTT

d_gene: .
abundance: few
v_gene: TRBV7-9
j_gene: TRBJ2-6
CDR3aa: CASSPHSSGANVLTF
CDR3nt: TGTGCCAGCAGCCCCCACAGCTCTGGGGCCAACGTCCTGACTTTC

d_gene: .
abundance: few
v_gene: TRBV20-1
j_gene: TRBJ2-1
CDR3aa: CSARLLVSGNEQFF
CDR3nt: TGCAGTGCTAGGCTACTAGTCTCGGGCAATGAGCAGTTCTTC

d_gene: .
abundance: many
v_gene: TRBV7-2
j_gene: TRBJ2-3
CDR3aa: CASSPLATPTDTQYF
CDR3nt: TGTGCCAGCAGCCCCCTAGCGACCCCCACAGATACGCAGTATTTT

d_gene: .
abundance: .
v_gene: TRBV7-6
j_gene: TRBJ2-2
CDR3aa: CASSLRLRGTNTGELFF
CDR3nt: TGTGCCAGCAGCTTAAGACTTCGGGGGACAAACACCGGGGAGCTGTTTTTT

d_gene: .
abundance: .
v_gene: TRBV7-2
j_gene: TRBJ2-2
CDR3aa: CASSRRMVAGELFF
CDR3nt: TGTGCCAGCAGCCGCCGAATGGTTGCCGGGGAGCTGTTTTTT

d_gene: .
abundance: few
v_gene: TRBV15
j_gene: TRBJ1-1
CDR3aa: CATSRGQVNTEAFF
CDR3nt: TGTGCCACCAGCAGAGGGCAGGTGAACACTGAAGCTTTCTTT

d_gene: .
abundance: .
v_gene: TRBV10-3
j_gene: TRBJ1-5
CDR3aa: CAISYQGNQPQHF
CDR3nt: TGTGCCATCAGTTACCAGGGAAATCAGCCCCAGCATTTT

d_gene: .
abundance: .
v_gene: TRBV6-1
j_gene: TRBJ2-5
CDR3aa: CASSDPGQGRQETQYF
CDR3nt: TGTGCCAGCAGTGATCCGGGGCAGGGGAGGCAAGAGACCCAGTACTTC

d_gene: .
abundance: .
v_gene: TRBV5-1
j_gene: TRBJ1-1
CDR3aa: CASSLESGVLLGNTEAFF
CDR3nt: TGCGCCAGCAGCTTGGAGAGTGGCGTGCTCCTCGGGAACACTGAAGCTTTCTTT

d_gene: .
abundance: .
v_gene: TRBV11-1
j_gene: TRBJ2-1
CDR3aa: CASSFPDSIYNEQFF
CDR3nt: TGTGCCAGCAGCTTTCCGGACAGCATCTACAATGAGCAGTTCTTC

d_gene: TRBD1
abundance: few
v_gene: TRBV12-3/TRBV12-4
j_gene: TRBJ2-1
CDR3aa: CASSFRQGAYNEQFF
CDR3nt: TGTGCCAGCAGTTTTCGGCAGGGGGCCTACAATGAGCAGTTCTTC

d_gene: TRBD1
abundance: many
v_gene: TRBV12-3/TRBV12-4
j_gene: TRBJ2-7
CDR3aa: CASSFGTGHEQYF
CDR3nt: TGTGCCAGCAGTTTTGGGACAGGGCACGAGCAGTACTTC

d_gene: TRBD2
abundance: few
v_gene: TRBV20-1
j_gene: TRBJ2-7
CDR3aa: CSAREIAGGNYEQYF
CDR3nt: TGCAGTGCTAGAGAGATAGCGGGGGGTAACTACGAGCAGTACTTC

d_gene: TRBD1
abundance: few
v_gene: TRBV4-3
j_gene: TRBJ1-5
CDR3aa: CASSPATGFQPQHF
CDR3nt: TGCGCCAGCAGCCCAGCGACAGGGTTTCAGCCCCAGCATTTT

d_gene: TRBD1
abundance: .
v_gene: TRBV12-3/TRBV12-4
j_gene: TRBJ1-2
CDR3aa: CASSLYRGDGYGYTF
CDR3nt: TGTGCCAGCAGTCTTTACAGGGGGGATGGCTATGGCTACACCTTC

d_gene: TRBD1
abundance: .
v_gene: TRBV6-2/TRBV6-3
j_gene: TRBJ2-2
CDR3aa: CASSYSGTGSGELFF
CDR3nt: TGTGCCAGCAGTTACTCTGGGACAGGAAGCGGGGAGCTGTTTTTT

d_gene: .
abundance: few
v_gene: TRBV24-1
j_gene: TRBJ2-1
CDR3aa: CATSDLQGPSYNEQFF
CDR3nt: TGTGCCACCAGTGATTTACAGGGACCTTCATACAATGAGCAGTTCTTC

d_gene: .
abundance: .
v_gene: TRBV20-1
j_gene: TRBJ2-7
CDR3aa: CSATRQGTYEQYF
CDR3nt: TGCAGTGCTACCCGGCAGGGTACCTACGAGCAGTACTTC

d_gene: .
abundance: .
v_gene: TRBV12-3/TRBV12-4
j_gene: TRBJ1-1
CDR3aa: CASSPAGGAGNTEAFF
CDR3nt: TGTGCCAGCAGCCCCGCCGGGGGCGCAGGGAACACTGAAGCTTTCTTT

d_gene: .
abundance: few
v_gene: TRBV6-1
j_gene: TRBJ1-1
CDR3aa: CDSSEVTINTEAFF
CDR3nt: TGTGACAGCAGTGAGGTCACCATCAACACTGAAGCTTTCTTT

d_gene: .
abundance: .
v_gene: TRBV25-1
j_gene: TRBJ1-6
CDR3aa: CASSENRAHSSPLHF
CDR3nt: TGTGCCAGCAGTGAGAATAGGGCCCACTCTTCACCCCTCCACTTT

d_gene: .
abundance: many
v_gene: TRBV7-9
j_gene: TRBJ1-3
CDR3aa: CASSLPSSGNTIYF
CDR3nt: TGTGCCAGCAGCTTACCCAGCTCTGGAAACACCATATATTTT

d_gene: TRBD2
abundance: few
v_gene: TRBV6-6
j_gene: TRBJ2-3
CDR3aa: CASRLGVGGETTDTQYF
CDR3nt: TGTGCCAGCAGACTTGGTGTTGGGGGGGAAACCACAGATACGCAGTATTTT

d_gene: .
abundance: .
v_gene: TRBV5-1
j_gene: TRBJ2-3
CDR3aa: CASTLDGRTDTQYF
CDR3nt: TGCGCCAGCACCTTGGACGGGAGAACAGATACGCAGTATTTT

d_gene: TRBD2
abundance: few
v_gene: TRBV4-2
j_gene: TRBJ2-5
CDR3aa: CASSQDRGGWETQYF
CDR3nt: TGTGCCAGCAGCCAAGATCGGGGGGGCTGGGAGACCCAGTACTTC

d_gene: TRBD2
abundance: .
v_gene: TRBV6-2/TRBV6-3
j_gene: TRBJ2-1
CDR3aa: CASTQGLALYNEQFF
CDR3nt: TGTGCCAGCACTCAGGGACTAGCATTGTACAATGAGCAGTTCTTC

d_gene: .
abundance: few
v_gene: TRBV12-3/TRBV12-4
j_gene: TRBJ1-1
CDR3aa: CASSISRAMNTEAFF
CDR3nt: TGTGCCAGCAGCATAAGCCGGGCCATGAACACTGAAGCTTTCTTT

d_gene: .
abundance: .
v_gene: TRBV19
j_gene: TRBJ1-1
CDR3aa: CASSQTSWTGNTEAFF
CDR3nt: TGTGCCAGTAGTCAGACCAGTTGGACGGGGAACACTGAAGCTTTCTTT

d_gene: TRBD1
abundance: .
v_gene: TRBV14
j_gene: TRBJ2-2
CDR3aa: CASSGDRGTHINTGELFF
CDR3nt: TGTGCCAGCAGCGGAGACAGGGGGACTCACATCAACACCGGGGAGCTGTTTTTT

d_gene: .
abundance: .
v_gene: TRBV5-6
j_gene: TRBJ1-2
CDR3aa: CASSSGSVVYGYTF
CDR3nt: TGTGCCAGCAGCTCAGGGTCGGTGGTCTATGGCTACACCTTC

d_gene: TRBD1
abundance: .
v_gene: TRBV6-1
j_gene: TRBJ1-5
CDR3aa: CATGPDRAINQPQHF
CDR3nt: TGTGCCACCGGGCCGGACAGGGCTATCAATCAGCCCCAGCATTTT

d_gene: .
abundance: .
v_gene: TRBV4-1
j_gene: TRBJ2-7
CDR3aa: CASSPGPEEYEQYF
CDR3nt: TGCGCCAGCAGCCCTGGGCCGGAAGAGTACGAGCAGTACTTC

d_gene: .
abundance: .
v_gene: TRBV6-5
j_gene: TRBJ1-1
CDR3aa: CASSPRILFGGHTEAFF
CDR3nt: TGTGCCAGCAGTCCCCGTATCTTGTTTGGTGGGCACACTGAAGCTTTCTTT

d_gene: .
abundance: once
v_gene: TRBV20-1
j_gene: TRBJ1-5
CDR3aa: CSATGVNQPQHF
CDR3nt: TGCAGTGCTACAGGGGTGAATCAGCCCCAGCATTTT

d_gene: .
abundance: few
v_gene: TRBV7-8
j_gene: TRBJ2-7
CDR3aa: CASSLSHGEQYF
CDR3nt: TGTGCCAGCAGCTTGTCACACGGGGAGCAGTACTTC

d_gene: .
abundance: many
v_gene: TRBV7-3
j_gene: TRBJ1-1
CDR3aa: CASSLSGGTEAFF
CDR3nt: TGTGCCAGCAGCTTATCGGGTGGCACTGAAGCTTTCTTT

d_gene: TRBD2
abundance: few
v_gene: TRBV2
j_gene: TRBJ2-1
CDR3aa: CASTQRGRPLHYNEQFF
CDR3nt: TGTGCCAGCACTCAGCGGGGGCGGCCCCTCCACTACAATGAGCAGTTCTTC

d_gene: .
abundance: .
v_gene: TRBV20-1
j_gene: TRBJ2-3
CDR3aa: CSAREPLGLGTQYF
CDR3nt: TGCAGTGCTAGAGAACCCCTGGGGCTTGGTACGCAGTATTTT

d_gene: .
abundance: few
v_gene: TRBV4-3
j_gene: TRBJ2-3
CDR3aa: CASSPGSASTDTQYF
CDR3nt: TGCGCCAGCAGCCCTGGAAGCGCTAGCACAGATACGCAGTATTTT

d_gene: TRBD1
abundance: many
v_gene: TRBV11-2
j_gene: TRBJ1-1
CDR3aa: CASSWGQLNTEAFF
CDR3nt: TGTGCCAGCAGCTGGGGACAGTTGAACACTGAAGCTTTCTTT

d_gene: .
abundance: .
v_gene: TRBV6-2/TRBV6-3
j_gene: TRBJ1-1
CDR3aa: CASSPSVGRGANTEAFF
CDR3nt: TGTGCCAGCAGTCCCTCAGTGGGGCGGGGCGCGAACACTGAAGCTTTCTTT

d_gene: .
abundance: .
v_gene: TRBV9
j_gene: TRBJ2-3
CDR3aa: CASSDTGTDTQYF
CDR3nt: TGTGCCAGCAGCGACACAGGGACAGATACGCAGTATTTT

d_gene: TRBD2
abundance: few
v_gene: TRBV2
j_gene: TRBJ2-3
CDR3aa: CASSEGWTSGGTDTQYF
CDR3nt: TGTGCCAGCAGTGAGGGATGGACTAGCGGGGGTACAGATACGCAGTATTTT

d_gene: .
abundance: .
v_gene: TRBV9
j_gene: TRBJ1-1
CDR3aa: CASSVAEATNTEAFF
CDR3nt: TGTGCCAGCAGCGTGGCTGAAGCTACGAACACTGAAGCTTTCTTT

d_gene: TRBD2
abundance: .
v_gene: TRBV2
j_gene: TRBJ2-7
CDR3aa: CASTPLAGANSYEQYF
CDR3nt: TGTGCCAGCACCCCACTAGCGGGGGCCAACTCCTACGAGCAGTACTTC

d_gene: .
abundance: .
v_gene: TRBV15
j_gene: TRBJ1-5
CDR3aa: CATRGGAYQPQHF
CDR3nt: TGTGCCACCAGGGGGGGAGCTTACCAGCCCCAGCATTTT

d_gene: TRBD2
abundance: .
v_gene: TRBV6-1
j_gene: TRBJ2-7
CDR3aa: CASTRGLAGKSYEQYF
CDR3nt: TGTGCCAGCACCCGAGGACTAGCGGGGAAATCCTACGAGCAGTACTTC

d_gene: .
abundance: .
v_gene: TRBV12-3/TRBV12-4
j_gene: TRBJ2-3
CDR3aa: CASSLALVMQDTQYF
CDR3nt: TGTGCCAGCAGTTTAGCGCTCGTGATGCAAGATACGCAGTATTTT